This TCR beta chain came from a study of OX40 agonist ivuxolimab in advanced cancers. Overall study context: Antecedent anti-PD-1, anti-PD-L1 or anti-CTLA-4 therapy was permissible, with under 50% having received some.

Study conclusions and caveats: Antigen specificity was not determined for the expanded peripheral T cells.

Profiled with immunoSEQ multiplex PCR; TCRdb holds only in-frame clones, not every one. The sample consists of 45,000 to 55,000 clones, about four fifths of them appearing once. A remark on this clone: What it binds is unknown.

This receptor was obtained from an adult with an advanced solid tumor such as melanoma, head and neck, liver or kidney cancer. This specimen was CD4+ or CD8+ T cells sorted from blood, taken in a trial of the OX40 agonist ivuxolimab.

The CDR3: CASSLLASGTGELFF. As DNA, the CDR3 is TGTGCCAGCAGCTTGCTCGCTAGCGGGACCGGGGAGCTGTTTTTT. The chain uses TRBV5-6 and TRBJ2-2, with 8 bases that match TRBD2. The CDR3 has 15 amino acids. CDR1 and CDR2 from the germline V gene are SGHDT and YYEEEE. The junction had 4 bases not matched to a gene; V was cut back by 1 base and J by 5 bases.